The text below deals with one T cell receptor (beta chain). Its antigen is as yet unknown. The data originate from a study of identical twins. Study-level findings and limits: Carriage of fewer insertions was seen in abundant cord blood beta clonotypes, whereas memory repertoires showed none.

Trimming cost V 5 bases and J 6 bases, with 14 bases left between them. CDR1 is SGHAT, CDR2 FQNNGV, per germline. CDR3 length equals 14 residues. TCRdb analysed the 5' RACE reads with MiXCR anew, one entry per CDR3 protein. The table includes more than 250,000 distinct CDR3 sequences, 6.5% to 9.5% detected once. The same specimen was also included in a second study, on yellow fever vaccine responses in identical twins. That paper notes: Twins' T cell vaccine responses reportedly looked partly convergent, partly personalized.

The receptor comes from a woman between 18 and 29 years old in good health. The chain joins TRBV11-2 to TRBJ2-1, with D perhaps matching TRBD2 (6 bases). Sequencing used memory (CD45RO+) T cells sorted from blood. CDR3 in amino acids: CASSVLATRNEQFF. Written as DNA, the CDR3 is TGTGCCAGCAGCGTACTAGCCACGCGCAATGAGCAGTTCTTC.